The entry below gives a single TCR beta chain sequence along with its context. Its cognate antigen is unknown. The sequenced template was cDNA made from the entire isolated RNA. Generated by immunoSEQ multiplex PCR, the TCRdb table keeps only in-frame clones and is missing some. Among about 340,000 clones listed, 7% to 10% were seen once. The sample belongs to a study of beta chain features in type 1 diabetes. J gave up 7 bases and V 3 bases, and 4 bases lay outside the gene matches. Germline V gene sequence: CDR1 LGHNT, CDR2 FRNRAP. The CDR3 sequence is 14 residues long. Broader study findings: Within each of all four CD4+ subsets, Type 1 diabetes patients had TCRB CDR3s that were moderately but significantly shorter.

The receptor comes from a man aged 30 to 45 with type 1 diabetes. Sequenced: central memory CD4+ T cells from blood. The rearrangement links TRBV12-5 to TRBJ1-5, with 9 positions matching TRBD1. The CDR3 nucleotides read TGTGCTAGTGGTTTCGGGACAGGGAGCCAGCCCCAGCATTTT. Its translation is CASGFGTGSQPQHF.